These T cell receptor beta chains were read from a single sample in a study of T cell responses to AZD1222 COVID-19 vaccine. Clones were read by immunoSEQ multiplex PCR, and TCRdb kept only the in-frame ones, dropping some. The data show 150,000 or so clones, roughly nine tenths seen once. This material consisted of peripheral blood, taken on day 0 of AZD1222 vaccination. These receptors were collected from an adult in good health. The CDR3 runs from the conserved cysteine through the conserved F or W. Each record gives: J gene, D gene, clone size, V gene, CDR3 protein, CDR3 DNA. D genes are given only for firm matches. Where a row states a size, it is once, few, many or the class of an expanded clone; other rows omit it.

TRBJ2-2 TRBD2 . TRBV18 CASSSLGGSGTGELFF TGTGCCAGCTCCTCCCTCGGCGGGAGCGGAACCGGGGAGCTGTTTTTT
TRBJ1-1 . . TRBV9 CASSVALNTEAFF TGTGCCAGCAGCGTAGCGTTGAACACTGAAGCTTTCTTT
TRBJ1-6 TRBD1 . TRBV4-1 CASSDARGNSPLHF TGCGCCAGCAGCGATGCCAGGGGGAATTCACCCCTCCACTTT
TRBJ1-2 . . TRBV7-2 CASSLSGIGYGYTF TGTGCCAGCAGCTTATCGGGGATCGGGTATGGCTACACCTTC
TRBJ1-2 . . TRBV4-1 CASSQVFGGPALLQNYGYTF TGCGCCAGCAGCCAAGTGTTCGGGGGACCTGCTCTACTACAAAACTATGGCTACACCTTC
TRBJ1-1 . . TRBV3-1/TRBV3-2 CASSQDWGRVVTEAFF TGTGCCAGCAGCCAAGATTGGGGCAGGGTGGTCACTGAAGCTTTCTTT
TRBJ2-7 TRBD1 . TRBV6-1 CASSEAPDRGVMGQYF TGTGCCAGCAGTGAAGCGCCGGACAGGGGGGTGATGGGGCAGTACTTC
TRBJ1-6 TRBD1 . TRBV6-6 CASSPYRGREGSPLHF TGTGCCAGCAGTCCCTACAGGGGGCGGGAGGGTTCACCCCTCCACTTT
TRBJ2-5 TRBD2 . TRBV2 CASSDGASGVQETQYF TGTGCCAGCAGTGATGGGGCTAGCGGAGTTCAAGAGACCCAGTACTTC
TRBJ1-1 . . TRBV7-9 CASIGGKVIGPEAFF TGTGCCAGCATCGGAGGGAAGGTCATCGGACCTGAAGCTTTCTTT
TRBJ1-6 . . TRBV10-3 CAIGSSPLHF TGTGCCATCGGGTCTTCACCCCTCCACTTT
TRBJ1-2 . . TRBV4-3 CASSLQAGGFNYGYTF TGCGCCAGCAGCCTACAAGCTGGGGGGTTTAACTATGGCTACACCTTC
TRBJ2-2 . . TRBV5-5 CASSRGGTGTGELFF TGTGCCAGCAGCCGAGGAGGGACCGGCACCGGGGAGCTGTTTTTT
TRBJ2-1 . . TRBV7-3 CASSLGAGNYNEQFF TGTGCCAGCAGCTTAGGCGCGGGAAACTACAATGAGCAGTTCTTC
TRBJ1-2 TRBD1 . TRBV3-1/TRBV3-2 CASSQTGDGGYTF TGTGCCAGCAGCCAAACAGGGGATGGTGGCTACACCTTC
TRBJ2-1 TRBD2 . TRBV18 CASSLKEASGSLNNEQFF TGTGCCAGCTCTCTGAAGGAGGCTAGCGGGAGCCTGAACAATGAGCAGTTCTTC
TRBJ2-1 . once TRBV5-1 CASSPGQTDEQFF TGCGCCAGCAGCCCTGGACAGACTGATGAGCAGTTCTTC
TRBJ2-7 TRBD1 . TRBV9 CASSVQTGGTYEQYF TGTGCCAGCAGCGTACAAACAGGGGGGACCTACGAGCAGTACTTC
TRBJ2-3 . . TRBV4-1 CASSQVGRQLPDTQYF TGCGCCAGCAGCCAAGTCGGACGGCAACTCCCAGATACGCAGTATTTT
TRBJ1-1 . . TRBV19 CASSIGRYNTEAFF TGTGCCAGTAGTATTGGCAGATACAACACTGAAGCTTTCTTT
TRBJ1-4 . . TRBV30 CASGWDEKLFF TGTGCCTCCGGATGGGATGAAAAACTGTTTTTT
TRBJ2-5 TRBD2 . TRBV4-1 CASSQDGSGGYQETQYF TGCGCCAGCAGCCAAGATGGGTCGGGGGGGTACCAAGAGACCCAGTACTTC
TRBJ1-5 . . TRBV5-5 CASSLTAHSNQPQHF TGTGCCAGCAGCTTGACAGCACATAGCAATCAGCCCCAGCATTTT
TRBJ1-1 . . TRBV12-5 CASGFQTEYTEAFF TGTGCTAGTGGTTTCCAGACAGAATACACTGAAGCTTTCTTT